This T cell receptor beta chain is drawn from a study of T cell repertoires in cytomegalovirus infection. Study information: Public TCR beta signatures were indicative of both CMV infection and a matching HLA type.

A single record per CDR3 protein comes from TCRdb applying MiXCR to the reads. The repertoire holds some 180,000 distinct CDR3 sequences, with around 20% as singletons. This clonotype was detected many times. Antigen: not known. The length of the CDR3 is 16 residues. Trimming at V came to 5 bases and at J to 1 base, leaving 8 bases not matched to a gene. Germline V gives CDR1 SGHTA, CDR2 FQGTGA. Findings and limits, study-wide: Carriers of CMV and the relevant HLA type were discriminated by public TCR beta frequency. Clonotypes of TCR beta that were HLA-C-restricted and CMV-specific dominated the ex vivo response.

V usage is TRBV7-3 and J usage is TRBJ2-1; TRBD2 aligns across 7 bases. The sequence was collected from a human donor in good health (CMV status not recorded). Some clones in this sample may be carry-over from other donors' samples. Input material: PBMCs. The CDR3 sequence: CASSRWGGVSYNEQFF. The CDR3 region has the DNA TGTGCCAGCAGCCGCTGGGGGGGAGTGTCCTACAATGAGCAGTTCTTC.